This paragraph covers one T cell receptor (beta chain) sequence. Generated by immunoSEQ multiplex PCR, the TCRdb table keeps only in-frame clones and is missing some. The repertoire includes some 290,000 clones, 70% to 80% of them detected once, and roughly 6.3% sits in the top ten. Germline loops: CDR1 ENHRY, CDR2 SYGVKD. The CDR3 is made up of 16 amino acids. The trim removed 3 bases at V and 2 bases at J, leaving 6 bases unmatched. These data originate in a study of cytotoxic CD8 clonotypes in ibrutinib-treated CLL. The source was PBMCs, collected before ibrutinib treatment. V is TRBV10-3 and J is TRBJ2-3; 9 bases align to TRBD2. This sequence originates from a human donor with chronic lymphocytic leukemia. The CDR3 here is CAISDPAGGPTDTQYF. CDR3 in DNA: TGTGCCATCAGTGATCCGGCGGGAGGGCCCACAGATACGCAGTATTTT.